This entry lists 13 T cell receptor beta chains sequenced from one sample in a study of siplizumab effects on memory and regulatory T cells. The method was immunoSEQ multiplex PCR; TCRdb's version includes in-frame clones alone and lacks a portion of them. The data show roughly 70,000 clones, 93% seen once. Material: CD8+ T cells sorted from blood. The receptors come from a human donor in good health.

The J gene is TRBJ2-2, the V gene TRBV27, with D uncertain. With 0 bases removed from V and 7 bases from J, the gap between germline ends came to 6 bases. The length of the CDR3 is 13 residues. Germline loops: CDR1 MNHEY, CDR2 SMNVEV (reference sequence). In DNA, the CDR3 is TGTGCCAGCAGTTTATCGGGGATCGGGGAGCTGTTTTTT. Residues: CASSLSGIGELFF.

The gene calls are TRBV7-9 and TRBJ2-1, with TRBD1 matching over 11 bases. The CDR3 has 15 amino acids. The ends lost 5 bases at V and 4 bases at J; junction bases unmatched: 4. The germline CDR1 and CDR2 sequences are SEHNR and FQNEAQ (reference sequence). In DNA, the CDR3 is TGTGCCAGCAGCACGGGACAGGGGGTTTACAATGAGCAGTTCTTC. Translated, it gives CASSTGQGVYNEQFF.

This chain joins TRBV15 and TRBJ1-5; 12 bases are shared with TRBD1. CDR3 size: 17 residues. CDR1 is LNHNV and CDR2 is YYDKDF in the germline V gene (reference sequence). The trim removed 0 bases at V and 11 bases at J, leaving 11 bases unmatched. This chain's CDR3 is CATSRERGTGGEVSQHF. Here the CDR3 DNA reads TGTGCCACCAGCAGAGAAAGGGGGACAGGGGGCGAGGTGTCCCAGCATTTT.

This clone appeared a few times. The V gene is TRBV19, the J gene TRBJ1-5, with no clear D. The germline CDR1 and CDR2 sequences are LNHDA and SQIVND (reference sequence). With 7 bases removed from V and 3 bases from J, the gap between germline ends came to 10 bases. The CDR3 has 13 amino acids. CDR3 in DNA: TGTGCCAGTATGCATCCACCCAATCAGCCCCAGCATTTT. It specifies CASMHPPNQPQHF.

The rearrangement links TRBV27 to TRBJ1-5; maybe TRBD1 (5 bases). V was clipped by 2 bases and J by 0 bases, with 5 bases between them. Per the germline V gene, CDR1 is MNHEY and CDR2 is SMNVEV (reference sequence). This CDR3 comprises 14 residues. This CDR3 is CASSLRGSNQPQHF. For the CDR3, the DNA is TGTGCCAGCAGTTTAAGGGGTAGCAATCAGCCCCAGCATTTT.

The rearrangement links TRBV18 to TRBJ2-1, with D perhaps TRBD2 (6 bases). The germline gives CDR1 KGHSH, CDR2 LQKENI. CDR3 size: 16 residues. The V and J ends lost 3 bases and 4 bases respectively, with 16 bases between them. CDR3 in DNA: TGTGCCAGCTCACCGAACTCAGCCGGGACTTACAATGAGCAGTTCTTC. Amino acids: CASSPNSAGTYNEQFF. The full variable domain, rest sourced from reference TRBV18 and TRBJ2-1, is NAGVMQNPRHLVRRRGQEARLRCSPMKGHSHVYWYRQLPEEGLKFMVYLQKENIIDESGMPKERFSAEFPKEGPSILRIQQVVRGDSAAYFCASSPNSAGTYNEQFFGPGTRLTVL.

Worth noting for this clone: Sequence at one end of the junction differs from germline and may be a read error. This sequence joins TRBV5-6 and TRBJ2-5, with D possibly being TRBD2 (6 bases). The CDR3 is made up of 13 amino acids. Per the germline V gene, CDR1 is SGHDT and CDR2 is YYEEEE. CDR3 loop: CASRGDWQEAQYF. The CDR3 DNA reads as TGTGCCAGCAGGGGGGACTGGCAAGAGGCCCAGTACTTC.

CDR3 in amino acids: CASGTAPNEKLFF. CDR3 bases: TGTGCCAGCGGGACAGCGCCTAATGAAAAACTGTTTTTT. The genes are TRBV27 and TRBJ1-4; TRBD1 matches 7 bases. Germline CDR1 MNHEY, CDR2 SMNVEV (reference sequence). The CDR3 has 13 amino acids. Losses at the gene ends were 8 bases for V and 3 bases for J; bases not matched to a gene: 3.

The rearrangement links TRBV5-1 to TRBJ2-3; 7 nucleotides line up with TRBD1. From germline, CDR1 is SGHRS and CDR2 YFSETQ. The CDR3 is 15 residues long. Losses at the gene ends were 5 bases for V and 2 bases for J; bases not matched to a gene: 8. The CDR3 DNA is TGCGCCAGCAGACCCGGACAGGCGCCCACAGATACGCAGTATTTT. It specifies CASRPGQAPTDTQYF.

The rearrangement joins TRBV5-1 to TRBJ2-1; 8 nucleotides match TRBD2. The CDR3 consists of 15 residues. Unmatched junction bases numbered 5, after V lost 4 bases and J lost 2 bases. Per the germline V gene, CDR1 is SGHRS and CDR2 is YFSETQ. This CDR3 is CASSESGGTYNEQFF. CDR3 coding DNA: TGCGCCAGCAGCGAGAGCGGGGGAACCTACAATGAGCAGTTCTTC.

V and J are TRBV7-2 and TRBJ2-3; D is ambiguous. CDR3 length: 13 amino acids. V lost 1 base to trimming and J lost 0 bases, with 2 bases between them. Germline CDR1 SGHTA, CDR2 FQGNSA. As DNA, the CDR3 is TGTGCCAGCAGCTTAGTCAGCACAGATACGCAGTATTTT. Residues: CASSLVSTDTQYF.

The gene calls are TRBV7-9 and TRBJ2-5; D gene uncertain. CDR1 is SEHNR and CDR2 is FQNEAQ in the germline V gene (reference sequence). V was trimmed by 5 bases and J by 2 bases, leaving 9 bases between them. The CDR3 spans 13 residues. The CDR3 coding sequence is TGTGCCAGCAGCCCGCCCTCTCAAGAGACCCAGTACTTC. This encodes CASSPPSQETQYF.

The CDR3: CSVDRGVYGYTF. As DNA, the CDR3 is TGCAGCGTGGACAGGGGGGTCTATGGCTACACCTTC. This chain connects TRBV29-1 to TRBJ1-2; TRBD1 aligns across 10 bases. Looked up from germline, CDR1 is SQVTM and CDR2 is ANQGSEA. This CDR3 spans 12 amino acids. V lost 6 bases, J lost 4 bases, and 2 bases stayed unmatched. Looking up the rest from reference TRBV29-1 and TRBJ1-2 gives the full variable domain: SAVISQKPSRDICQRGTSLTIQCQVDSQVTMMFWYRQQPGQSLTLIATANQGSEATYESGFVIDKFPISRPNLTFSTLTVSNMSPEDSSIYLCSVDRGVYGYTFGSGTRLTVV.